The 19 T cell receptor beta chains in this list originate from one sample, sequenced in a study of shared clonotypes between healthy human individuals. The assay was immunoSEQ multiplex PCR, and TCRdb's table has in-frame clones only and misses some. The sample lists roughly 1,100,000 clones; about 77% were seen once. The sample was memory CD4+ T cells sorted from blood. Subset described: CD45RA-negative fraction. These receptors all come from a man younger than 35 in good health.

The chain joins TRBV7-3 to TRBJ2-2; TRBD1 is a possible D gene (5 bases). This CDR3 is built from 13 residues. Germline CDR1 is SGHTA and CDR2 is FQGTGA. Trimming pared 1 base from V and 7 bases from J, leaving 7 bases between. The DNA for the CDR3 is TGTGCCAGCAGCTTAAATCAGGGCGGGGAGCTGTTTTTT. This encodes CASSLNQGGELFF.

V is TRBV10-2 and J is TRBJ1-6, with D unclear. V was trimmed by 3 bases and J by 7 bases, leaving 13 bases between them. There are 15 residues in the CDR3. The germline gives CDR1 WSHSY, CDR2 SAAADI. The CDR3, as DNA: TGCGCCAGCAGTGAAGTCTTTAGCGGGAATTCACCCCTCCACTTT. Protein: CASSEVFSGNSPLHF.

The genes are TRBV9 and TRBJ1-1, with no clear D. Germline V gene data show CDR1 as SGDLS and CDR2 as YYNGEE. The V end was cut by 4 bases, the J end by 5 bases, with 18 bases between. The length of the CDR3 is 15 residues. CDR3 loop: CASSPSTRFETEAFF. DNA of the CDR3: TGTGCCAGCAGCCCCTCCACTCGATTTGAAACTGAAGCTTTCTTT.

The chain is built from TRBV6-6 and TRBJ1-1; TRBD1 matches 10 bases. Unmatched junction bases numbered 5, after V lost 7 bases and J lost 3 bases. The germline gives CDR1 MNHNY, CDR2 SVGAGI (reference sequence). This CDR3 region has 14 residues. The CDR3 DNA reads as TGTGCCAGCAACCCGGGACAGGGGTACACTGAAGCTTTCTTT. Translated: CASNPGQGYTEAFF.

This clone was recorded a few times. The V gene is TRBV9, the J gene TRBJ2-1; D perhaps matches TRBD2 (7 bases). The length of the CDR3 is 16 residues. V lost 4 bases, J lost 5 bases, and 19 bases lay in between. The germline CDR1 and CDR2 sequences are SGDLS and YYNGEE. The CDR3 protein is CASSPRGAIPNNEQFF. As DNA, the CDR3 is TGTGCCAGCAGCCCCCGGGGGGCCATACCTAACAATGAGCAGTTCTTC.

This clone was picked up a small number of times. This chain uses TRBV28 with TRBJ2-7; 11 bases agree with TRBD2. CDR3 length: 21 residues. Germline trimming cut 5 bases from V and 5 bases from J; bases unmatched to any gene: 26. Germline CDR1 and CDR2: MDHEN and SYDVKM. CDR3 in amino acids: CASSPVHSPGLAARVGHEQYF. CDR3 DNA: TGTGCCAGCAGTCCAGTTCACTCACCGGGACTAGCGGCACGGGTCGGGCACGAGCAGTACTTC. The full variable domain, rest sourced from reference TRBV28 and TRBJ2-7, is DVKVTQSSRYLVKRTGEKVFLECVQDMDHENMFWYRQDPGLGLRLIYFSYDVKMKEKGDIPEGYSVSREKKERFSLILESASTNQTSMYLCASSPVHSPGLAARVGHEQYFGPGTRLTVT.

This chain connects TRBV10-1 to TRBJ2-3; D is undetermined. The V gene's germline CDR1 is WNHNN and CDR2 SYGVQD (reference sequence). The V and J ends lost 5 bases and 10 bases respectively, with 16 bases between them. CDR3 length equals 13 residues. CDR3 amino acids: CASSSQAGAAQYF. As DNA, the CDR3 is TGCGCCAGCAGTTCCCAGGCAGGAGCCGCGCAGTATTTT.

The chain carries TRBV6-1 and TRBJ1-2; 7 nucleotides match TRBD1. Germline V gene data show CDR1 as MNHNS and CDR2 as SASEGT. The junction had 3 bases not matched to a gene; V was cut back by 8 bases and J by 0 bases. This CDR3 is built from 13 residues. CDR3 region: CASGGQPNYGYTF. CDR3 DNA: TGTGCCAGCGGGGGACAGCCTAACTATGGCTACACCTTC.

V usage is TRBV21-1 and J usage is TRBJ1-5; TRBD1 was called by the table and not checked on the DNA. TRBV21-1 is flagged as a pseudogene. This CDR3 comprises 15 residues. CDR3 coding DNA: TGTGCCAGCAGCGTGCAGACAGGGGTGAATCAGCCCCAGCATTTT. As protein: CASSVQTGVNQPQHF.

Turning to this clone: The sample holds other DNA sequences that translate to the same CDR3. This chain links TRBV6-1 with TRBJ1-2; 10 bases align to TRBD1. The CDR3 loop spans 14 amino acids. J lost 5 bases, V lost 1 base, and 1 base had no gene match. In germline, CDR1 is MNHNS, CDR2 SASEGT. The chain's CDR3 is CASSEVGQGYGYTF. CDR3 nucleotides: TGTGCCAGCAGTGAAGTGGGACAGGGGTATGGCTACACCTTC.

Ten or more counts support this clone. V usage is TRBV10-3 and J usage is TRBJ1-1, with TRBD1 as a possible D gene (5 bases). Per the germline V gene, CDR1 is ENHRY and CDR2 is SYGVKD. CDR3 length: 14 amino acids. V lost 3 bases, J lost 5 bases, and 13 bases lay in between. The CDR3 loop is CAISEYGTRTEAFF. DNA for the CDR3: TGTGCCATCAGTGAATATGGGACTAGGACTGAAGCTTTCTTT.

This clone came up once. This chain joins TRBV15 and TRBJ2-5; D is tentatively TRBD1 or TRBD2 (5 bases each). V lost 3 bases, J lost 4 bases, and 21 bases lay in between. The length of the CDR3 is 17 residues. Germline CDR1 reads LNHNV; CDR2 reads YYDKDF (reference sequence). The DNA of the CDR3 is TGTGCCACCAGCAGGGATCTTACTCTAATTGGGGGAGAGACCCAGTACTTC. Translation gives CATSRDLTLIGGETQYF.

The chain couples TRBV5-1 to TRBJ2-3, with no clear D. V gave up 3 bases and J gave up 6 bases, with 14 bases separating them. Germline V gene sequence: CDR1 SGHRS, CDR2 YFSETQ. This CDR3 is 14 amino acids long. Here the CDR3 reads CASSSEALLDTQYF. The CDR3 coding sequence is TGCGCCAGCAGCTCCGAGGCCCTTTTGGATACGCAGTATTTT.

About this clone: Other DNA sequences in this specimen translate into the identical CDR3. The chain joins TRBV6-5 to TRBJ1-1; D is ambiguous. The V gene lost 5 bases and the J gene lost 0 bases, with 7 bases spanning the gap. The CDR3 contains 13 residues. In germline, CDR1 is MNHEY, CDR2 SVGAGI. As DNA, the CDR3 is TGTGCCAGCAGTGGCCGACTGAACACTGAAGCTTTCTTT. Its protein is CASSGRLNTEAFF.

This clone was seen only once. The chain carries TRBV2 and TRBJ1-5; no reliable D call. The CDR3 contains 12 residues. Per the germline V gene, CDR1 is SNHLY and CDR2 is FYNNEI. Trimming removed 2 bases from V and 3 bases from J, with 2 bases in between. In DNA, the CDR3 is TGTGCCAGCAGTGAAACCAATCAGCCCCAGCATTTT. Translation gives CASSETNQPQHF.

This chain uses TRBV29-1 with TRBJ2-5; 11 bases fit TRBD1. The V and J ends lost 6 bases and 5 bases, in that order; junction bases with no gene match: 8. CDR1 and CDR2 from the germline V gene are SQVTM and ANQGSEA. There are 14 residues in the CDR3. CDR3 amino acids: CSVGQGVKMETQYF. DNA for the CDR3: TGCAGCGTGGGACAGGGGGTAAAAATGGAGACCCAGTACTTC.

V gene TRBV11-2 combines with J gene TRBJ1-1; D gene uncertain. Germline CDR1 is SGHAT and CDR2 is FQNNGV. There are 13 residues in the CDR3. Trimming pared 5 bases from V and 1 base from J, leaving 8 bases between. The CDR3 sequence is CASSRTENTEAFF. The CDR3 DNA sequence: TGTGCCAGCAGCCGGACGGAGAACACTGAAGCTTTCTTT.

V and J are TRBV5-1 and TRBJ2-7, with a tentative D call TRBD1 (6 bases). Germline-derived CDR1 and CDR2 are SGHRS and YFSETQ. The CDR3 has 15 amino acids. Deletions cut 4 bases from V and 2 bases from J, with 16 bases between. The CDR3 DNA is TGCGCCAGCAGCCCAACACAGGGTATGACCTACGAGCAGTACTTC. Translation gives CASSPTQGMTYEQYF.

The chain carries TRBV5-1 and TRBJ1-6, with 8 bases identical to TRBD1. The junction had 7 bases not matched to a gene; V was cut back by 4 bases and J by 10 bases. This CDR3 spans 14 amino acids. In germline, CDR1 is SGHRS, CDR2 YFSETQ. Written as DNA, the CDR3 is TGCGCCAGCAGCCCGGACAGGGCGGGCTCACCCCTCCACTTT. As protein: CASSPDRAGSPLHF.